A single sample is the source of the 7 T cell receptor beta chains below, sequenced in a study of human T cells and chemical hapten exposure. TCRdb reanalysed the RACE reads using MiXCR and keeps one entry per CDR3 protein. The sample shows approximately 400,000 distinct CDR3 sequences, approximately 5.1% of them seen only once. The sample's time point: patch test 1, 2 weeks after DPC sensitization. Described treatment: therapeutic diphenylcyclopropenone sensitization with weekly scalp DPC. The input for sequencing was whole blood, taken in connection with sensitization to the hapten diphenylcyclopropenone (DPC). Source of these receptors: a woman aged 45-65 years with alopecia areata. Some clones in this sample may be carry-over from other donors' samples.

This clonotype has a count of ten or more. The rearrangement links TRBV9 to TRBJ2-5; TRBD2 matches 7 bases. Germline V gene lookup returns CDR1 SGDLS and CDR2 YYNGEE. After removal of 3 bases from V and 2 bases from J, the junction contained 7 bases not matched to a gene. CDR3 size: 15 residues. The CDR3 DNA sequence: TGTGCCAGCAGCGGCAGCGGGACTCTACAAGAGACCCAGTACTTC. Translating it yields CASSGSGTLQETQYF.

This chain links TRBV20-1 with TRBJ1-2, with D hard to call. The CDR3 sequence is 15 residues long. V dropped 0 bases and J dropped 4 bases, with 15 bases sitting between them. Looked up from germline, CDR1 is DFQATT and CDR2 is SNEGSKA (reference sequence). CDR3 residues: CSARDSGDRSYGYTF. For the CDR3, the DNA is TGCAGTGCTAGAGATAGCGGAGATCGGAGCTATGGCTACACCTTC.

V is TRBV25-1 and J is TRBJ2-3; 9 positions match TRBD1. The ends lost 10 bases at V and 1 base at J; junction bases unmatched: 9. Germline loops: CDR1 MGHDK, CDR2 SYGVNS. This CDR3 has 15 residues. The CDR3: CATQDRGVGTDTQYF. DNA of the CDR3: TGTGCCACACAGGACAGGGGAGTCGGCACAGATACGCAGTATTTT.

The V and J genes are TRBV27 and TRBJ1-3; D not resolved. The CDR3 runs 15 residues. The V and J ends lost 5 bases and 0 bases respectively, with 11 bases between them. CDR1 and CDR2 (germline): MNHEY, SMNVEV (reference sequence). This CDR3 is CASSHDPTSGNTIYF. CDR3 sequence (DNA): TGTGCCAGCAGTCATGACCCAACCTCTGGAAACACCATATATTTT.

CDR3 amino acids: CASSFAGGRGLGYNEQFF. CDR3 nucleotide sequence: TGTGCCAGCAGTTTTGCGGGTGGGAGAGGGTTGGGATACAATGAGCAGTTCTTC. This chain uses TRBV27 with TRBJ2-1; perhaps TRBD2 as D (5 bases). V lost 3 bases to trimming and J lost 4 bases, with 22 bases between them. This CDR3 contains 18 residues. Germline CDR1 reads MNHEY; CDR2 reads SMNVEV (reference sequence).

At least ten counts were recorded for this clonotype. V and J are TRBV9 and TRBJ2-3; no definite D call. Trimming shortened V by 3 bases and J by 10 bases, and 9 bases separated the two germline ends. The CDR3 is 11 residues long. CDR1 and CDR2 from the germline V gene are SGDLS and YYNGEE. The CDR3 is CASSDSWSQYF. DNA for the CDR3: TGTGCCAGCAGCGACTCTTGGTCGCAGTATTTT.

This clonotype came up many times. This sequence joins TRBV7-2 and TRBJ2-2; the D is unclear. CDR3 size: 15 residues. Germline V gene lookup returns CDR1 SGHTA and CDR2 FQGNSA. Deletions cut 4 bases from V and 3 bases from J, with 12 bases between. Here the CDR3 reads CASSWFGVDTGELFF. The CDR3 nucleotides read TGTGCCAGCAGCTGGTTTGGGGTCGACACCGGGGAGCTGTTTTTT.